The source of this T cell receptor beta chain is a study of cytomegalovirus exposure and HLA in healthy donors. The PCR had 60 Vbeta and 13 Jbeta primers. Profiling relied on immunoSEQ multiplex PCR, and the TCRdb table lists in-frame clones only, not all of them. The table for this sample gives 140,000 to 150,000 clones. CDR1 is KGHSH and CDR2 is LQKENI in the germline V gene. V was pared by 3 bases and J by 2 bases, with 6 bases of the junction left unmatched. This CDR3 is 15 amino acids long. Material: PBMCs. The rearrangement links TRBV18 to TRBJ1-2, with 7 positions matching TRBD1. This clonotype was sampled from a woman aged 45-65 years in good health and CMV-seronegative. The CDR3 sequence is CASSPPGQINYGYTF. For the CDR3, the DNA is TGTGCCAGCTCACCGCCGGGACAGATAAACTATGGCTACACCTTC.